Sequencing of this T cell receptor beta chain was carried out in a study of blood T cell repertoires in COVID-19. Study overall: The United States, Italy and Spain were the sources of the acute and convalescent COVID-19 samples.

Cohort placement rested on clinical history that participants reported themselves. CDR1 is SGHNT and CDR2 is YENEEA in the germline V gene. The CDR3 loop spans 16 amino acids. V dropped 1 base and J dropped 2; count of bases not matched to a gene: 1. Sequencing was performed with immunoSEQ multiplex PCR; in TCRdb, only in-frame clones are kept and a portion is missing. The sample lists about 270,000 clones, approximately 92% occurring once. V gene TRBV11-3 combines with J gene TRBJ2-3, with 12 bases identical to TRBD2. This TCR came from a woman between 18 and 30 years old who had recovered from COVID-19. Sequencing input: PBMCs or T cells enriched from blood (not recorded which). The CDR3 spells CASSLGLAGDTDTQYF. CDR3 bases: TGTGCCAGCAGCTTAGGACTAGCGGGGGACACAGATACGCAGTATTTT.